A selection of T cell receptor beta chains follows, all from one sample in a study of T cell changes during pregnancy in multiple sclerosis. Measured with immunoSEQ multiplex PCR; TCRdb has only the in-frame clones, and not every one. The profile shows 85,000 to 120,000 clones, about 89% of them singletons. This sample comprised peripheral blood, obtained before pregnancy. The receptors stem from a female donor with multiple sclerosis, enrolled in a pregnancy study. CDR3s include the opening cysteine and the closing phenylalanine or tryptophan.

TRBJ1-3,TRBV6-6,CASTLGLSGNTIYF
TRBJ1-1,TRBV11-2,CASSPSRRLGNTEAFF
TRBJ1-5,TRBV6-5,CASSLGQYSNQPQHF
TRBJ2-2,TRBV6-6,CASSYGLATGELFF
TRBJ2-3,TRBV7-3,CASSLNPGTSTDTQYF
TRBJ2-1,TRBV7-9,CASSLVGGNEQFF
TRBJ2-4,TRBV6-1,CASSGRGRSYGPLENIQYF
TRBJ2-3,TRBV13,CASSLRSPSVDTQYF
TRBJ1-1,TRBV5-1,CASSSTGWNTEAFF
TRBJ1-1,TRBV30,CAWSEGNTEAFF
TRBJ1-6,TRBV21-1,CASSNGRTPGRSPLHF
TRBJ1-1,TRBV18,CASSPRTGLITEAFF
TRBJ2-3,TRBV7-8,CASSLRDRVSSTDTQYF
TRBJ1-4,TRBV10-3,CAISEGQANEKLFF
TRBJ1-4,TRBV7-6,CASSYSGESSEKLFF
TRBJ2-7,TRBV5-1,CASSLEGRRDEQYF
TRBJ2-5,TRBV5-8,CASSLARGSRTQYF
TRBJ2-1,TRBV29-1,CSVGSQPRRYNEQFF
TRBJ1-4,TRBV28,CASSPLDGGGF
TRBJ2-1,TRBV5-1,CASSFTQGYEQFF
TRBJ1-4,TRBV7-9,CASSFRGSGEKLFF
TRBJ1-5,TRBV4-1,CASSHALQGSSNQPQHF
TRBJ2-5,TRBV28,CASSLSSIQETQYF
TRBJ1-2,TRBV5-1,CASSVSADSYGYTF
TRBJ1-1,TRBV7-3,CASSPPTGLTTTEAFF
TRBJ1-4,TRBV11-2,CASSPGEGTGLGEKLFF
TRBJ1-2,TRBV5-1,CASSIDRVGYTF
TRBJ2-7,TRBV2,CASSESRAYEQYF
TRBJ2-7,TRBV11-2,CASAPGRTVYEQYF
TRBJ1-2,TRBV9,CASSVGQGGYGYTF
TRBJ2-7,TRBV28,CASSPGQVLGGQYF
TRBJ2-1,TRBV29-1,CSVPSSGQGASSSYNEQFF
TRBJ1-5,TRBV27,CASSFSRNQPQHF
TRBJ1-5,TRBV6-4,CASSDNGDRESNQPQHF
TRBJ2-3,TRBV5-4,CASSSEREADTQYF
TRBJ2-7,TRBV19,CASSPGSPGQGVYEQYF
TRBJ2-7,TRBV28,CASSLKGLAGYEQYF
TRBJ2-7,TRBV28,CASSFLTTSKLYEQYF
TRBJ2-7,TRBV27,CASKFVSSYEQYF
TRBJ2-7,TRBV10-3,CAISESSRPYEQYF
TRBJ1-6,TRBV18,CASSPELRALLHF
TRBJ1-1,TRBV29-1,CSVQVGGGTEAFF
TRBJ2-1,TRBV30,CAWRVTGGRGEQFF
TRBJ1-4,TRBV9,CASSEGDSPNEKLFF
TRBJ1-4,TRBV27,CASSFRVQGGSNEKLFF
TRBJ2-1,TRBV15,CATSQAGDLYNEQFF
TRBJ1-1,TRBV6-6,CASSATGVNTEAFF
TRBJ2-5,TRBV29-1,CSVTVSQETQYF
TRBJ2-4,TRBV5-6,CASSLTGVIEYF
TRBJ2-7,TRBV6-1,CASSDRATASYEQYF
TRBJ2-5,TRBV7-9,CASSLSGAGETQYF
TRBJ1-2,TRBV30,CAWRARQGLNYGYTF
TRBJ2-5,TRBV5-4,CASSLAQRPETQYF
TRBJ1-4,TRBV15,CATSRDPIQSTNEKLFF
TRBJ2-6,TRBV18,CASSRGQGSSGANVLTF
TRBJ1-1,TRBV9,CASSVEGRDTEAFF
TRBJ2-5,TRBV7-6,CASSSGQGRGETQYF